This TCR beta chain stems from a study of control samples from healthy donors and cancer patients. The method was immunoSEQ multiplex PCR; TCRdb's version includes in-frame clones alone and lacks a portion of them. Of about 98,000 clones in the sample, around 82% are singletons; the top ten hold 1.5% to 2.5%. V gave up 1 base and J gave up 0 bases, with 4 bases separating them. Germline V gene data show CDR1 as GTSNPN and CDR2 as SVGIG (reference sequence). The CDR3 totals 13 residues. This TCR was recovered from a man in his fifties or sixties in good health. The material sequenced was blood. V is TRBV30 and J is TRBJ2-4; D uncertain. This CDR3 reads CAWSGIAKNIQYF. CDR3 in DNA: TGTGCCTGGAGTGGTATAGCCAAAAACATTCAGTACTTC.